Shown below are 24 T cell receptor beta chains from a single sample sequenced in a study of read filtering for tumor transcriptome and immune sequencing. The library was built from about 370 ng RNA with molecular barcoded adaptors for alpha/delta and beta/gamma chains. MiXCR, applied by TCRdb to the reads, yields one record per CDR3 protein. The table has approximately 93,000 distinct CDR3 sequences, about 22% seen once. The sequenced sample was a population of CD138-negative cells sorted from bone marrow. These receptors were obtained from a donor over 35 with multiple myeloma.

This clonotype was counted at least ten times. This chain joins TRBV5-1 and TRBJ1-1, with D possibly being TRBD1 (5 bases). CDR1 is SGHRS and CDR2 is YFSETQ in the germline V gene. The CDR3 runs 16 residues. V gave up 0 bases and J gave up 2 bases, with 14 bases separating them. The DNA for the CDR3 is TGCGCCAGCAGCTTGGGTCACCGGGACCTAAACACTGAAGCTTTCTTT. Residues: CASSLGHRDLNTEAFF.

Comment on this clonotype: Possible read error: a much larger clone is one base away. The J gene is TRBJ2-2, the V gene TRBV4-1, with D unresolved. Germline CDR1 and CDR2: MGHRA and YSYEKL. The CDR3 runs 14 residues. The CDR3 region is CAGSRLVGTGELFF. The DNA of the CDR3 is TGCGCCGGCAGCCGCCTAGTGGGCACCGGGGAGCTGTTTTTT.

This clonotype appeared many times. The rearrangement joins TRBV5-6 to TRBJ2-3; the D is unclear. The CDR3 covers 16 residues. V lost 2 bases and J 5 bases, leaving 18 bases between the germline ends. Germline-derived CDR1 and CDR2 are SGHDT and YYEEEE. The CDR3 DNA reads as TGTGCCAGCAGCTTTATAGTGACTGCTGGGGTAGATACGCAGTATTTT. This sequence encodes CASSFIVTAGVDTQYF.

Relative to its sample, this clonotype is medium-sized. This chain joins TRBV3-1 and TRBJ2-1, with a possible D match to TRBD2 (6 bases). Trimming took off 4 bases at V and 8 bases at J, with 9 bases between the two ends. Germline-derived CDR1 and CDR2 are LGHDT and YNNKEL (reference sequence). The CDR3 sequence is 12 residues long. The CDR3, as DNA: TGTGCCAGCAGCCCGCGGGGCGATGAGCAGTTCTTC. Translating it yields CASSPRGDEQFF.

The chain is built from TRBV7-9 and TRBJ1-2; perhaps TRBD1 as D (6 bases). CDR3 length: 15 residues. V lost 3 bases, J lost 3 bases, and 14 bases lay in between. Germline V gives CDR1 SEHNR, CDR2 FQNEAQ (reference sequence). This CDR3 is CASSLWQGLDYGYTF. Here the CDR3 DNA reads TGTGCCAGCAGCTTGTGGCAGGGGCTCGACTATGGCTACACCTTC.

As to this clonotype: This may be a read error: a much more frequent sequence differs by one nucleotide. Here the CDR3 DNA reads TGTGCCAGCAGCTCTAACAGGGCTGGGAAGCAGTACTTC. It specifies CASSSNRAGKQYF. The chain has TRBV7-9 and TRBJ2-7; tentative D call: TRBD1 (6 bases). V dropped 4 bases and J dropped 8 bases, with 15 bases sitting between them. Germline V lookup: CDR1 SEHNR, CDR2 FQNEAQ (reference sequence). There are 13 residues in the CDR3.

This clonotype was counted at least ten times. The chain recombines TRBV28 with TRBJ1-1, with no clear D. The CDR3 runs to 12 residues. Trimming pared 3 bases from V and 8 bases from J, leaving 10 bases between. Germline V gene data show CDR1 as MDHEN and CDR2 as SYDVKM. The CDR3 region has the DNA TGTGCCAGCAGTTTGCGAGCTGAAGAAGCTTTCTTT. This encodes CASSLRAEEAFF.

The V gene is TRBV18, the J gene TRBJ2-5; D gene unclear. The CDR3 is 11 amino acids. Germline V gene lookup returns CDR1 KGHSH and CDR2 LQKENI. Trimming shortened V by 5 bases and J by 2 bases, and 3 bases separated the two germline ends. CDR3: CASSTQETQYF. The CDR3 bases are TGTGCCAGCTCAACACAAGAGACCCAGTACTTC.

In its sample, this clonotype was seen many times. This chain links TRBV29-1 with TRBJ2-5; a possible D gene is TRBD1 (6 bases). The germline V and J ends were trimmed by 3 bases and 1 base, with 9 bases remaining between them. The V gene's germline CDR1 is SQVTM and CDR2 ANQGSEA. This CDR3 is 13 amino acids long. The CDR3 is CSVDPDSQETQYF. The DNA of the CDR3 is TGCAGCGTTGATCCGGACAGCCAAGAGACCCAGTACTTC. The full variable domain, its missing parts supplied by reference TRBV29-1 and TRBJ2-5, is SAVISQKPSRDICQRGTSLTIQCQVDSQVTMMFWYRQQPGQSLTLIATANQGSEATYESGFVIDKFPISRPNLTFSTLTVSNMSPEDSSIYLCSVDPDSQETQYFGPGTRLLVL.

This clonotype was observed many times. The chain couples TRBV10-3 to TRBJ2-2; no definite D call. The V end lost 6 bases, the J end lost 2 bases, and 7 bases lay between the germline ends. Per the germline V gene, CDR1 is ENHRY and CDR2 is SYGVKD. The CDR3 is 13 amino acids. The DNA of the CDR3 is TGTGCCATCAGAAGCGATAACACCGGGGAGCTGTTTTTT. Translating gives CAIRSDNTGELFF.

About this clonotype itself: This may be a read error, as it is one base from a much larger clone. The chain uses TRBV12-3 or TRBV12-4 and TRBJ1-4; 7 nucleotides align to TRBD1. The J segment lost 6 bases and the V segment lost 6 bases, leaving 7 bases of the junction unmatched. This CDR3 comprises 14 residues. As DNA, the CDR3 is TGTGCCAGCAGATTAACGGGACAGTATGAAAAACTGTTTTTT. This sequence encodes CASRLTGQYEKLFF.

As concerns this clonotype: A junction boundary mismatches the germline segment, possibly from a read error. The chain combines TRBV5-1 with TRBJ2-5, with a weak D call TRBD2 (6 bases). The CDR3 loop spans 14 amino acids. Per germline, CDR1 SGHRS and CDR2 YFSETQ. The CDR3 DNA reads as TGCGCCAGCAGCCCCGGGACTTTGGAAGAGAGCCAGTACTTC. Translating it yields CASSPGTLEESQYF.

Concerning this clonotype itself: It may be a read error: a sequence one base away is much more abundant. The chain is built from TRBV29-1 and TRBJ2-5, with a weak D call TRBD2 (5 bases). The CDR3 runs 14 residues. The V end lost 6 bases, the J end lost 1 base, and 15 bases lay between the germline ends. Germline CDR1 reads SQVTM; CDR2 reads ANQGSEA. The chain's CDR3 is CSVRRGLLQETQYF. DNA for the CDR3: TGCAGCGTGAGACGAGGGCTGCTCCAAGAGACCCAGTACTTC.

Ten or more counts support this clonotype. The chain links TRBV21-1 to TRBJ2-3; the table calls TRBD1, which could not be checked here. TRBV21-1 is reported as a pseudogene. The CDR3 totals 16 residues. The CDR3 nucleotides are TGTGCCAGCAGCAAATGGCGGACAGGGATGGCAGATACGCAGTATTTT. It codes for CASSKWRTGMADTQYF.

As for this clonotype: Possible read error: a much larger clone is one base away. The rearrangement joins TRBV19 to TRBJ2-5; D tentatively reads TRBD1 or TRBD2 (5 bases each). CDR1 is LNHDA and CDR2 is SQIVND in the germline V gene (reference sequence). The length of the CDR3 is 15 residues. Here the CDR3 reads CASTAPGRPQETRYF. The CDR3 DNA follows: TGTGCCAGTACCGCCCCGGGACGGCCTCAAGAGACCCGGTACTTC.

This clonotype was detected ten times or more. V usage is TRBV6-1 and J usage is TRBJ1-5, with unresolved D. Trimming cost V 2 bases and J 5 bases, with 4 bases left between them. The CDR3 has 12 residues. Germline V CDR1 and CDR2: MNHNS, SASEGT. The CDR3 here is CASSEHYQPQHF. CDR3 bases: TGTGCCAGCAGTGAACATTATCAGCCCCAGCATTTT.

CDR3 sequence (DNA): TGTGCCAGCAGTTACGGCCGCTCCTCCAACCATGAGCAGTTCTTC. Its translation: CASSYGRSSNHEQFF. The chain is built from TRBV6-2 or TRBV6-3 and TRBJ2-1, with D unclear. Germline lookup yields CDR1 MNHEY and CDR2 SVGEGT. The CDR3 extends over 15 amino acids. V lost 2 bases, J lost 8 bases, and 16 bases lay in between.

This clonotype occurred many times. V gene TRBV6-2 or TRBV6-3 combines with J gene TRBJ2-7, with D perhaps matching TRBD1 (6 bases). CDR3 length: 13 amino acids. V lost 6 bases and J 5 bases, leaving 14 bases between the germline ends. CDR1 is MNHEY and CDR2 is SVGEGT in the germline V gene. CDR3 bases: TGTGCCAGCAGGGCCCAGGGGCCCCACGAGCAGTACTTC. Encoded protein: CASRAQGPHEQYF.

For this clonotype: This could be a read error, since a much larger clone is one nucleotide away. The CDR3 protein is CSALVGDTQHF. The CDR3 DNA sequence: TGCAGCGCTCTAGTTGGAGATACGCAGCATTTT. The chain recombines TRBV29-1 with TRBJ2-3; D remains ambiguous. The better agreement between TRBJ1-5 and the DNA end casts doubt on the J call. The germline CDR1 and CDR2 sequences are SQVTM and ANQGSEA. The length of the CDR3 is 11 residues.

This clonotype turned up a few times. The chain couples TRBV28 to TRBJ1-2; D possibly corresponds to TRBD1 (5 bases). Trimming shortened V by 7 bases and J by 4 bases, and 13 bases separated the two germline ends. Per the germline V gene, CDR1 is MDHEN and CDR2 is SYDVKM. This CDR3 is 13 amino acids long. Here the CDR3 reads CASKVVGTYGYTF. CDR3 DNA sequence: TGTGCCAGCAAGGTGGTAGGGACCTATGGCTACACCTTC.

Many counts were recorded for this clonotype. The gene calls are TRBV4-1 and TRBJ1-2; D gene ambiguous. The germline V gene encodes CDR1 MGHRA and CDR2 YSYEKL. V gave up 4 bases and J gave up 0 bases, with 15 bases separating them. The length of the CDR3 is 16 residues. CDR3 coding DNA: TGCGCCAGCAGCCGGACCGGAGGCCCTACTAACTATGGCTACACCTTC. Translation gives CASSRTGGPTNYGYTF.

In its sample, this clonotype was seen many times. The gene calls are TRBV28 and TRBJ2-1; D gene unclear. Per the germline V gene, CDR1 is MDHEN and CDR2 is SYDVKM. The germline V and J ends were trimmed by 7 bases and 2 bases, with 3 bases remaining between them. The CDR3 sequence is 11 residues long. The CDR3 is CASNTYNEQFF. DNA for the CDR3: TGTGCCAGCAATACCTACAATGAGCAGTTCTTC.

Comment on this clonotype: One end of the junction is discordant with germline, which a read error may explain. The rearrangement uses TRBV5-1 and TRBJ1-1; no firm D call. Germline CDR1 SGHRS, CDR2 YFSETQ. This CDR3 is 14 amino acids long. This CDR3 reads CASSLVAGNTEALF. The CDR3 coding sequence is TGCGCCAGCAGCTTGGTAGCAGGAAACACTGAAGCTCTCTTT.

This clonotype was counted a few times. The chain recombines TRBV20-1 with TRBJ2-3; the D gene is possibly TRBD1 (6 bases). Germline-derived CDR1 and CDR2 are DFQATT and SNEGSKA (reference sequence). Deletions cut 4 bases from V and 2 bases from J, with 16 bases between. This CDR3 region has 15 residues. CDR3 DNA sequence: TGCAGTGCTACCCTCCGGGACACCCACACAGATACGCAGTATTTT. As protein: CSATLRDTHTDTQYF.